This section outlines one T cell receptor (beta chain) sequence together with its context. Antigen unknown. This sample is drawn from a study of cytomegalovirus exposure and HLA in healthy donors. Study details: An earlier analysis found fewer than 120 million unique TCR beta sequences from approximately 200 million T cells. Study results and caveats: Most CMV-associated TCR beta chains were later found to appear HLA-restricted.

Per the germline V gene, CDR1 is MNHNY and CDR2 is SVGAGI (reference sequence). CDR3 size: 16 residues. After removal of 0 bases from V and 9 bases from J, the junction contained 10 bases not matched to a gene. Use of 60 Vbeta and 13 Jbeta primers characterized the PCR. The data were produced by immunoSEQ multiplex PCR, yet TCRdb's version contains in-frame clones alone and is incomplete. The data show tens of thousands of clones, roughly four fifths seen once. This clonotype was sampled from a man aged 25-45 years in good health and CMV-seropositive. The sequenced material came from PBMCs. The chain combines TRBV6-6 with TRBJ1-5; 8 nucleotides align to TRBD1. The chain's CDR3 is CASSYSTQGAHLPQHF. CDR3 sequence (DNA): TGTGCCAGCAGTTACTCGACGCAGGGGGCCCATTTGCCCCAGCATTTT.